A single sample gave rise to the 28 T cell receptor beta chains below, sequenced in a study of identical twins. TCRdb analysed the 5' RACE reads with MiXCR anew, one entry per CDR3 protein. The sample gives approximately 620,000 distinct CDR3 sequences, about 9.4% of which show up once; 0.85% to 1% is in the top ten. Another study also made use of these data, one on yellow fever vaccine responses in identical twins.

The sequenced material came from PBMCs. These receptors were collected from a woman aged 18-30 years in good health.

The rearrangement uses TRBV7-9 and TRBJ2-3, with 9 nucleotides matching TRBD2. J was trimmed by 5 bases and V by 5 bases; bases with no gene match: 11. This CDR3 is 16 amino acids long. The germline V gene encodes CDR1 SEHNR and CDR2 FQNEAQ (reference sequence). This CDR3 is CASSPLSSGSGDTQYF. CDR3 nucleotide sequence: TGTGCCAGCAGCCCTCTAAGTAGCGGGAGCGGAGATACGCAGTATTTT. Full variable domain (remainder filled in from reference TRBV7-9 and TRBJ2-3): DTGVSQNPRHKITKRGQNVTFRCDPISEHNRLYWYRQTLGQGPEFLTYFQNEAQLEKSRLLSDRFSAERPKGSFSTLEIQRTEQGDSAMYLCASSPLSSGSGDTQYFGPGTRLTVL.

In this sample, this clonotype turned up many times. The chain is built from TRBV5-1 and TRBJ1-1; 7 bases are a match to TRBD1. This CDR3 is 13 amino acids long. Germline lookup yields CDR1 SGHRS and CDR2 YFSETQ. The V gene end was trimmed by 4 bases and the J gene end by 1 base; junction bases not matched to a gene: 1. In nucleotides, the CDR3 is TGCGCCAGCAGCAGGGACAGGAACACTGAAGCTTTCTTT. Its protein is CASSRDRNTEAFF.

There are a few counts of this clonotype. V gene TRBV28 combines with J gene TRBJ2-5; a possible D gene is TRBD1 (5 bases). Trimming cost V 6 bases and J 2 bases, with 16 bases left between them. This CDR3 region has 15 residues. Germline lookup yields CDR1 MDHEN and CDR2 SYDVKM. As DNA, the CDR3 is TGTGCCAGCAGCGATTTCGACAGTCCACAAGAGACCCAGTACTTC. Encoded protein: CASSDFDSPQETQYF.

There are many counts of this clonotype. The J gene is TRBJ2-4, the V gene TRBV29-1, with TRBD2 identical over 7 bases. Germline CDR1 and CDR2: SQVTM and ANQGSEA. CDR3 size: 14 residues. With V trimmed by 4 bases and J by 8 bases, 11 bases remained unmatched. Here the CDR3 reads CSVGGAGAGDIQYF. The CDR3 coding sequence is TGCAGCGTTGGTGGTGCGGGAGCTGGGGACATTCAGTACTTC.

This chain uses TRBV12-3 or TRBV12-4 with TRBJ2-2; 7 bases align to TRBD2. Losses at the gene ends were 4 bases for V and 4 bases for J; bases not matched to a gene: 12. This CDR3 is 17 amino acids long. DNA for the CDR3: TGTGCCAGCAGTTCCGGCGCTCGGGGGGACCTCACCGGGGAGCTGTTTTTT. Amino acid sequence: CASSSGARGDLTGELFF.

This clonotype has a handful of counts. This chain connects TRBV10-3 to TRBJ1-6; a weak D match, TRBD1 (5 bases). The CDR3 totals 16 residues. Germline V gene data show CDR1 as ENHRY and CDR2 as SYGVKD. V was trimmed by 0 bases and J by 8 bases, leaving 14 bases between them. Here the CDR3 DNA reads TGTGCCATCAGTGAGTCCGGGACCCAGGGTTATTCACCCCTCCACTTT. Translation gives CAISESGTQGYSPLHF.

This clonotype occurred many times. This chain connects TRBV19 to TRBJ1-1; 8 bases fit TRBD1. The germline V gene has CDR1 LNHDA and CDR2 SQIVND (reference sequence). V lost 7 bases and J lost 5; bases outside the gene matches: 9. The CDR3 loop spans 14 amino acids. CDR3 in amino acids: CASTQGAARTEAFF. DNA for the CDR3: TGTGCCAGTACCCAGGGGGCGGCACGGACTGAAGCTTTCTTT.

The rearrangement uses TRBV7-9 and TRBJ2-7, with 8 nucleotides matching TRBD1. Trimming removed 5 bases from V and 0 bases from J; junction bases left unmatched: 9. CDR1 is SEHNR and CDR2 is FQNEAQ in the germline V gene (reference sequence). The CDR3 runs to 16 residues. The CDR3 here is CASSGGTGESSYEQYF. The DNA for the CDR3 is TGTGCCAGCAGCGGGGGGACAGGCGAGAGCTCCTACGAGCAGTACTTC.

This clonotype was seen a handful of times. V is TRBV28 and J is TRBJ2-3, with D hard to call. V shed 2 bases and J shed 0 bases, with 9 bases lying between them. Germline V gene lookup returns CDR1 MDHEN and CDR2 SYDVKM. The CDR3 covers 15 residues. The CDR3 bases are TGTGCCAGCAGTTTAACAGATACTAGCACAGATACGCAGTATTTT. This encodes CASSLTDTSTDTQYF.

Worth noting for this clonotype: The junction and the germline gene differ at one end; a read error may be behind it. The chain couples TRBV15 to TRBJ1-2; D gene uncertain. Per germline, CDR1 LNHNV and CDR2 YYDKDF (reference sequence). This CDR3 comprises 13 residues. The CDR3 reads CATTRGGNYGYTF. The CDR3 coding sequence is TGTGCCACCACCAGAGGTGGTAACTATGGCTACACCTTC.

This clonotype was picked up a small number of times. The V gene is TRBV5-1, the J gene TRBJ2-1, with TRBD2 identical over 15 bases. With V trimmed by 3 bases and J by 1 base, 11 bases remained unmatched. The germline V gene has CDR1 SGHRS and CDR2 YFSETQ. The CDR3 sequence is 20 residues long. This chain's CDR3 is CASSYSGLAGGQESYNEQFF. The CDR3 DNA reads TGCGCCAGCAGCTACTCGGGACTAGCGGGGGGCCAGGAGTCCTACAATGAGCAGTTCTTC.

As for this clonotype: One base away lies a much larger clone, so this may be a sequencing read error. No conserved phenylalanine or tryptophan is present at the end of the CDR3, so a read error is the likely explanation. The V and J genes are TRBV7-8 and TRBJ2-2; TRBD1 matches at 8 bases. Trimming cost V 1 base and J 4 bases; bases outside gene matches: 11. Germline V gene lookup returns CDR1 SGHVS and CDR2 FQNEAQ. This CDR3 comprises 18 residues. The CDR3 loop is CASSLVSQGAGGTGELFL. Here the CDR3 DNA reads TGTGCCAGCAGCTTAGTTTCGCAGGGGGCGGGTGGCACCGGGGAGCTGTTTTTA.

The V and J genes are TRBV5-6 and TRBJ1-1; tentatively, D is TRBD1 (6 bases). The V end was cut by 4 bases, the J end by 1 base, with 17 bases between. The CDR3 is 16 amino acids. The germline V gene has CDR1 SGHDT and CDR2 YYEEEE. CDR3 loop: CASSPLQGWENTEAFF. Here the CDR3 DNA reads TGTGCCAGCAGCCCGCTACAGGGTTGGGAGAACACTGAAGCTTTCTTT. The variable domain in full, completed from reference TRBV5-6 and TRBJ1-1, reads DAGVTQSPTHLIKTRGQQVTLRCSPKSGHDTVSWYQQALGQGPQFIFQYYEEEERQRGNFPDRFSGHQFPNYSSELNVNALLLGDSALYLCASSPLQGWENTEAFFGQGTRLTVV.

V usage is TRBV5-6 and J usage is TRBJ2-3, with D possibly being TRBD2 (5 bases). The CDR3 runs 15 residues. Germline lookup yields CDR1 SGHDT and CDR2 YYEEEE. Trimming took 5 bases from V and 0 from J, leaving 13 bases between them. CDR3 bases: TGTGCCAGCAGACACGTTTGGAGGAGCACAGATACGCAGTATTTT. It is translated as CASRHVWRSTDTQYF.

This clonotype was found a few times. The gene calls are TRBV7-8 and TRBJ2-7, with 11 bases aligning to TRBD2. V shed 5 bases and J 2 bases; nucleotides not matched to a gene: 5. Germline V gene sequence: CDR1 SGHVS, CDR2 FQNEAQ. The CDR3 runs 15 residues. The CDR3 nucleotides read TGTGCCAGCAGCGCTATAGCGGGGGGGACCTACGAGCAGTACTTC. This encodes CASSAIAGGTYEQYF. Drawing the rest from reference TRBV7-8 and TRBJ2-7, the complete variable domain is GAGVSQSPRYKVAKRGQDVALRCDPISGHVSLFWYQQALGQGPEFLTYFQNEAQLDKSGLPSDRFFAERPEGSVSTLKIQRTQQEDSAVYLCASSAIAGGTYEQYFGPGTRLTVT.

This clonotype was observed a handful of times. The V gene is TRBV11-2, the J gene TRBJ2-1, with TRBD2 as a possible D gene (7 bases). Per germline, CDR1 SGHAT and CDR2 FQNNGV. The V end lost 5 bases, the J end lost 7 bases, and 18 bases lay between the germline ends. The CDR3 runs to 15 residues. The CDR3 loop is CASSPTRGPGNEQFF. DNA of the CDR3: TGTGCCAGCAGCCCGACGCGGGGGCCAGGGAATGAGCAGTTCTTC.

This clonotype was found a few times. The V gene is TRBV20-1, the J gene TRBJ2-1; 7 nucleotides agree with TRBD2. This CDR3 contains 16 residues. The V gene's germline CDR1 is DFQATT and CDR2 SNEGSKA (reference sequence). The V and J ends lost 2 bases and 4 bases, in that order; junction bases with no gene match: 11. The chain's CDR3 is CSARSRTPGLYNEQFF. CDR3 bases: TGCAGTGCTAGATCACGAACCCCGGGACTATACAATGAGCAGTTCTTC.

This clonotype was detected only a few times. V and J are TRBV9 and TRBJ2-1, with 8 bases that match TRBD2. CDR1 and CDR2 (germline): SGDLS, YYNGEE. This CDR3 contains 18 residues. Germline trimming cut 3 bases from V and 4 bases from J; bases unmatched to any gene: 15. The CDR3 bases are TGTGCCAGCAGCGCGAGGGGAGGGCTAGCGGGCGTATACAATGAGCAGTTCTTC. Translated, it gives CASSARGGLAGVYNEQFF. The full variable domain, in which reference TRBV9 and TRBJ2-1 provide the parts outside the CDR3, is DSGVTQTPKHLITATGQRVTLRCSPRSGDLSVYWYQQSLDQGLQFLIQYYNGEERAKGNILERFSAQQFPDLHSELNLSSLELGDSALYFCASSARGGLAGVYNEQFFGPGTRLTVL.

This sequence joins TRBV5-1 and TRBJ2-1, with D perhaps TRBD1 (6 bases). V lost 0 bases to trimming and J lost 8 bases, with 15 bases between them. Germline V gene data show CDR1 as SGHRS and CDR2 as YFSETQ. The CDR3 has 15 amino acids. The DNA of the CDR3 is TGCGCCAGCAGCTTGGCTGGGGGCGAGAGGTATGAGCAGTTCTTC. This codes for CASSLAGGERYEQFF.

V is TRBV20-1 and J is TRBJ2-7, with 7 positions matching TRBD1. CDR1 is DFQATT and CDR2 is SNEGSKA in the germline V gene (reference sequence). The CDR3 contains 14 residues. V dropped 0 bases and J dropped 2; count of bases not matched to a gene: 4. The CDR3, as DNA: TGCAGTGCTAGAGACTCCGGGACAGCCTACGAGCAGTACTTC. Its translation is CSARDSGTAYEQYF.

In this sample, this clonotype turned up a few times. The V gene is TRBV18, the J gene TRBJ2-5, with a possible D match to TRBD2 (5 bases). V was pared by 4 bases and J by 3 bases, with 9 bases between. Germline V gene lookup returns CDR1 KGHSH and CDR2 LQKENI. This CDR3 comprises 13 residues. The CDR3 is CASSRTDKETQYF. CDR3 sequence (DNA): TGTGCCAGCTCACGGACTGATAAAGAGACCCAGTACTTC.

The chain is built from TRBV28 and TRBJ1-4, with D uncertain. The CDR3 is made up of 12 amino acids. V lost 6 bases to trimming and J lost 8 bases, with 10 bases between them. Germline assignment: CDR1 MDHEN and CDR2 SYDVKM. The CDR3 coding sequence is TGTGCCAGCAGGAACGTCGAGGAAAAACTGTTTTTT. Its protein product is CASRNVEEKLFF.

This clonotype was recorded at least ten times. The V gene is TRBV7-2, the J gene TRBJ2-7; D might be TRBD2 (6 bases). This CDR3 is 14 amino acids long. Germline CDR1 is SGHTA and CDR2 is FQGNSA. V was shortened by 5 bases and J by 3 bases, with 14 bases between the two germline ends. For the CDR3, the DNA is TGTGCCAGCAGCCCGGGAGATCGACGCTACGAGCAGTACTTC. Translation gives CASSPGDRRYEQYF.

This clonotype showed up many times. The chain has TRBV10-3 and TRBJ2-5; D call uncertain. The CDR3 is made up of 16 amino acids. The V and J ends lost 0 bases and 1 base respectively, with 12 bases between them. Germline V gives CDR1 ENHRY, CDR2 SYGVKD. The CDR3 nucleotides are TGTGCCATCAGTGAGTCGATATCGGGTCCCCAAGAGACCCAGTACTTC. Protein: CAISESISGPQETQYF.

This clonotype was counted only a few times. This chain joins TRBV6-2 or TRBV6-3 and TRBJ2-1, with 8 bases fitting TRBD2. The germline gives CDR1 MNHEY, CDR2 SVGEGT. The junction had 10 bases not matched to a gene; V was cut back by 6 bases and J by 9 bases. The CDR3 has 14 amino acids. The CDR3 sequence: CASSQGGGLVEQFF. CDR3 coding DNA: TGTGCCAGCAGCCAAGGCGGGGGGTTGGTTGAGCAGTTCTTC.

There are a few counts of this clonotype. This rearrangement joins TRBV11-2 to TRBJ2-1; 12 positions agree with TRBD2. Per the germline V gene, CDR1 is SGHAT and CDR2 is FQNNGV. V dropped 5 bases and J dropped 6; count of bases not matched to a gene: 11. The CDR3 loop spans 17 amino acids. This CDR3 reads CASSPTSGRVGTNEQFF. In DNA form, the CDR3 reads TGTGCCAGCAGCCCGACTAGCGGGAGAGTCGGGACCAATGAGCAGTTCTTC.

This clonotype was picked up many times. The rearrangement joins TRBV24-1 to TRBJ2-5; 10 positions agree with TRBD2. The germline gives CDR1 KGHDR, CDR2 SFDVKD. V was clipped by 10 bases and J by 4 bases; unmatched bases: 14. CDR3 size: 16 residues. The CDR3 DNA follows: TGTGCCACGTCGAGTCTAGCGGGAGTCAGGGGAGAGACCCAGTACTTC. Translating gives CATSSLAGVRGETQYF.

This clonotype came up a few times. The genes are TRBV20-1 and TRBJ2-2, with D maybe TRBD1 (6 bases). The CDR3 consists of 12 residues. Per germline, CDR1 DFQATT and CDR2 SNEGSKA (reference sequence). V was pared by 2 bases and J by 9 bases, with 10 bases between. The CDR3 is CSARSQGWELFF. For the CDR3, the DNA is TGCAGTGCTAGATCACAGGGTTGGGAGCTGTTTTTT.